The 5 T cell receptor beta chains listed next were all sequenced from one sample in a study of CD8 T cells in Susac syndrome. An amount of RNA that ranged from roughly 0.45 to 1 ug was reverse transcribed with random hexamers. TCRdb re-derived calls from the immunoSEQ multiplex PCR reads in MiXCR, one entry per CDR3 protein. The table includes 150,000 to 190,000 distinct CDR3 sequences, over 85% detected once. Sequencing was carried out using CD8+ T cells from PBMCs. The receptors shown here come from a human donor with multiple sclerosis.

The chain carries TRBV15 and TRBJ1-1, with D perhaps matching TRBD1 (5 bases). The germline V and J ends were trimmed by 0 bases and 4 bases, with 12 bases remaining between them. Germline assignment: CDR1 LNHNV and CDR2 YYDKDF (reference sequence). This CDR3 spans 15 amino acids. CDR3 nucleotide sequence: TGTGCCACCAGCAGAGATCGAAGGGGCGGCACTGAAGCTTTCTTT. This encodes CATSRDRRGGTEAFF.

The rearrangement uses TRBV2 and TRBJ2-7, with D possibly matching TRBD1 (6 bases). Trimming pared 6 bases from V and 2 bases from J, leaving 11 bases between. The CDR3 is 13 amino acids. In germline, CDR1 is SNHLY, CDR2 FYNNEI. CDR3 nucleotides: TGTGCCAGCAGGGACAGACTAACCTACGAGCAGTACTTC. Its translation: CASRDRLTYEQYF. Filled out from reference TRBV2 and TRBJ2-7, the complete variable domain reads EPEVTQTPSHQVTQMGQEVILRCVPISNHLYFYWYRQILGQKVEFLVSFYNNEISEKSEIFDDQFSVERPDGSNFTLKIRSTKLEDSAMYFCASRDRLTYEQYFGPGTRLTVT.

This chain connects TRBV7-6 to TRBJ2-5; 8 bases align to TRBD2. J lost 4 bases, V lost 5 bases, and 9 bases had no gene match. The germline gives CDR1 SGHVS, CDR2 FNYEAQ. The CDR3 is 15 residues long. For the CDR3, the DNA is TGTGCCAGCAGCCCATCTAGGACTAGCACAGAGACCCAGTACTTC. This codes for CASSPSRTSTETQYF.

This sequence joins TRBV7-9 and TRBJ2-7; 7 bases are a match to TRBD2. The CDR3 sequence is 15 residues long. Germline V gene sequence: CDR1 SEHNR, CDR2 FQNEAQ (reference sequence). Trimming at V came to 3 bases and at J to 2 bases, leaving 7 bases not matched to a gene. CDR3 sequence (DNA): TGTGCCAGCAGCTTGGGGCGGGGGATCACCTACGAGCAGTACTTC. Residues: CASSLGRGITYEQYF.

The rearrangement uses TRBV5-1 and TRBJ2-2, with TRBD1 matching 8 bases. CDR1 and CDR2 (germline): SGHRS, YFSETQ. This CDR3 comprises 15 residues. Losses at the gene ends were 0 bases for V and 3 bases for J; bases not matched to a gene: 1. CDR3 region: CASSLEQGDTGELFF. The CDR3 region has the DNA TGCGCCAGCAGCTTGGAACAGGGGGACACCGGGGAGCTGTTTTTT.